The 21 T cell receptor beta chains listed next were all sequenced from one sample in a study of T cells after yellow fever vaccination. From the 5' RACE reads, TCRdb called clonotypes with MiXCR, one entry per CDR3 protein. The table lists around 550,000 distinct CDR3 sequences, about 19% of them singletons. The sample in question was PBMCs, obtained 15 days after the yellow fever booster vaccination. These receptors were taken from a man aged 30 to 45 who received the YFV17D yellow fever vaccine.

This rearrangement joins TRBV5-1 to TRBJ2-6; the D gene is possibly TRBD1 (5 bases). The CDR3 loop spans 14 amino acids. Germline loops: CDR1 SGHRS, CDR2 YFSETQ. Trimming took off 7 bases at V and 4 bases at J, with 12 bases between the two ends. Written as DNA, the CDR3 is TGCGCCAGCCTGTTAGGGGCCGGGGCCAACGTCCTGACTTTC. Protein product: CASLLGAGANVLTF.

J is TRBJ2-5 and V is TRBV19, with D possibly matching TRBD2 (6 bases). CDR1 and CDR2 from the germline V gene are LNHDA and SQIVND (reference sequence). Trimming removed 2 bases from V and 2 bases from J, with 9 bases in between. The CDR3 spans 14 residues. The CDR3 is CASSISSGQETQYF. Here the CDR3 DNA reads TGTGCCAGTAGTATATCCAGCGGGCAAGAGACCCAGTACTTC.

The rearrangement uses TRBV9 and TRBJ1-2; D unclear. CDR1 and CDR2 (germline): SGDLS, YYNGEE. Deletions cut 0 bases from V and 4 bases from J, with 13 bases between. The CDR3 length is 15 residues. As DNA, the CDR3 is TGTGCCAGCAGCGTAGGGCCAGATTCGTCCTATGGCTACACCTTC. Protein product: CASSVGPDSSYGYTF.

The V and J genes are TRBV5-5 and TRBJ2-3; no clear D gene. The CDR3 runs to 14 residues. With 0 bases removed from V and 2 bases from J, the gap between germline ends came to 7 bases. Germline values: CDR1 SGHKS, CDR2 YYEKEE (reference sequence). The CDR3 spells CASSLGHLTDTQYF. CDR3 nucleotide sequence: TGTGCCAGCAGCTTGGGACACCTCACAGATACGCAGTATTTT.

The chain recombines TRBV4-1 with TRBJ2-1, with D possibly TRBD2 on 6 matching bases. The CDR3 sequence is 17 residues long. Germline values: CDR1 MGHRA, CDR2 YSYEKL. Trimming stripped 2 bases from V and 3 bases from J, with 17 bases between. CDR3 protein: CASSQILNAEGYNEQFF. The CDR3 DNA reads TGCGCCAGCAGCCAAATACTGAATGCGGAGGGCTACAATGAGCAGTTCTTC.

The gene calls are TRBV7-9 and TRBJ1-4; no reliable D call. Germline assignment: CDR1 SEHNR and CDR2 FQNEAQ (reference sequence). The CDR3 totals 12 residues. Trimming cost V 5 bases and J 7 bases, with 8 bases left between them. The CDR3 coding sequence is TGTGCCAGCAGCCCCCATAGTGAAAAACTGTTTTTT. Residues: CASSPHSEKLFF.

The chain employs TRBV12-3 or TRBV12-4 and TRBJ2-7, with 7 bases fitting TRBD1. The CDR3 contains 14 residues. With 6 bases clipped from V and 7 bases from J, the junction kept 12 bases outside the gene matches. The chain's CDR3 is CASSALDRVEEQYF. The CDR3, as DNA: TGTGCCAGCAGCGCTCTAGACAGGGTTGAAGAGCAGTACTTC.

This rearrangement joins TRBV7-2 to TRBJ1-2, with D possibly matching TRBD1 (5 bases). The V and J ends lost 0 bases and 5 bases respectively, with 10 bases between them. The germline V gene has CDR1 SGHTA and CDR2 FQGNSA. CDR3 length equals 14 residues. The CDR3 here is CASSLAWGPYGYTF. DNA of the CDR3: TGTGCCAGCAGCTTAGCATGGGGACCTTATGGCTACACCTTC. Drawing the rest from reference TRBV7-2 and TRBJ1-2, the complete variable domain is GAGVSQSPSNKVTEKGKDVELRCDPISGHTALYWYRQSLGQGLEFLIYFQGNSAPDKSGLPSDRFSAERTGGSVSTLTIQRTQQEDSAVYLCASSLAWGPYGYTFGSGTRLTVV.

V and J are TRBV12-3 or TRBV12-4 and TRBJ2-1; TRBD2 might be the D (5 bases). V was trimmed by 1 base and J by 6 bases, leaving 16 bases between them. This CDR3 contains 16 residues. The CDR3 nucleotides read TGTGCCAGCAGTTTAGGTGGGCCGAGGGAACTCAATGAGCAGTTCTTC. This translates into CASSLGGPRELNEQFF.

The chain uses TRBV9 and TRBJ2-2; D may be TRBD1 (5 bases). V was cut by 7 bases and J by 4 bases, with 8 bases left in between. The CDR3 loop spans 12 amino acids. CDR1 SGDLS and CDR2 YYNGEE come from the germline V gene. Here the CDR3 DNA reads TGTGCCAGCTTGGGGCCCACCGGGGAGCTGTTTTTT. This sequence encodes CASLGPTGELFF.

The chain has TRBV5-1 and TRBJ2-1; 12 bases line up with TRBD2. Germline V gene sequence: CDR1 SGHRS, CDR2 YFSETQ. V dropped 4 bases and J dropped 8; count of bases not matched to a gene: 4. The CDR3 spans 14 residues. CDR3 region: CASSGLAGLYEQFF. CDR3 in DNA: TGCGCCAGCAGCGGACTAGCGGGATTATATGAGCAGTTCTTC.

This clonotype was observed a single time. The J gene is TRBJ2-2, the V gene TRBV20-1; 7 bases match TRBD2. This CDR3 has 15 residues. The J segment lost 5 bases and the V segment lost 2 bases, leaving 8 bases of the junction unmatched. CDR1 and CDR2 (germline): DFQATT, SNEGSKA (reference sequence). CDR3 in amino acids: CSARIAGLKTGELFF. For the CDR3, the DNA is TGCAGTGCTAGAATAGCGGGTCTAAAGACCGGGGAGCTGTTTTTT.

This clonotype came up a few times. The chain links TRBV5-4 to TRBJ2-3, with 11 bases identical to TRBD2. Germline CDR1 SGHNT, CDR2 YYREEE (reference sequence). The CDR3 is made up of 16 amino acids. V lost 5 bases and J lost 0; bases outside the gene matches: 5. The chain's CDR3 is CASRHRLAGSTDTQYF. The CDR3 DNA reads TGTGCCAGCAGACATAGACTAGCGGGGAGCACAGATACGCAGTATTTT.

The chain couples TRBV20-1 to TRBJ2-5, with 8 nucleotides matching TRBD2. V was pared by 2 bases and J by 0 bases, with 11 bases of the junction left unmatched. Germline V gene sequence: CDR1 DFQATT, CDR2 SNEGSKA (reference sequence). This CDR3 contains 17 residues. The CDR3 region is CSARRLGSSGHQETQYF. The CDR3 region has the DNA TGCAGTGCTAGAAGGTTAGGGTCTAGCGGGCACCAAGAGACCCAGTACTTC.

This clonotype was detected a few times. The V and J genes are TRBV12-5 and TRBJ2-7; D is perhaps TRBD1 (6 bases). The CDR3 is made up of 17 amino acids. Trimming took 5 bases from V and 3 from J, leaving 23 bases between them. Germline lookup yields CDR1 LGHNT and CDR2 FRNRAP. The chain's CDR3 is CASGRDRSNSWDYEQYF. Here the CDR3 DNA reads TGTGCTAGTGGTCGAGACAGGTCTAACTCCTGGGACTACGAGCAGTACTTC.

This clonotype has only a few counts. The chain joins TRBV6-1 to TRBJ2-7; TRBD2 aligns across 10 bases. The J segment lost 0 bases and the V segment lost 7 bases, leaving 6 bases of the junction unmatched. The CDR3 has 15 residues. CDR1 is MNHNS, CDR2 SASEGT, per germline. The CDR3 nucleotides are TGTGCCAGCATGGTAGCGGGAGGCCCCTCCTACGAGCAGTACTTC. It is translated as CASMVAGGPSYEQYF.

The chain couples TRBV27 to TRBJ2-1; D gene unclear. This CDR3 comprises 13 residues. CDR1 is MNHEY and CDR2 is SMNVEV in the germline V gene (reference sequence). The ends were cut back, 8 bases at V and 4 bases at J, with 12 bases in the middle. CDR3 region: CASRLNSYNEQFF. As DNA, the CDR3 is TGTGCCAGCCGCCTCAACAGTTACAATGAGCAGTTCTTC.

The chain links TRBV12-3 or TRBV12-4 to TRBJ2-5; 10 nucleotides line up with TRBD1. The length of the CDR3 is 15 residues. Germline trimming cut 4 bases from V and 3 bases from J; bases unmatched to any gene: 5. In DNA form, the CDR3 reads TGTGCCAGCAGTTCCCGGGACAGGGGTAAAGAGACCCAGTACTTC. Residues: CASSSRDRGKETQYF.

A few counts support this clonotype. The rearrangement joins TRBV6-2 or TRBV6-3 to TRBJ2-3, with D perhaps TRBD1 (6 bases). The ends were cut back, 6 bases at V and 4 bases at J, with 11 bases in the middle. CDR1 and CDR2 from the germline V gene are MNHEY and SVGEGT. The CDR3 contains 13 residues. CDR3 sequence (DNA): TGTGCCAGCAGCGACAGGATTCCAGATACGCAGTATTTT. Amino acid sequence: CASSDRIPDTQYF.

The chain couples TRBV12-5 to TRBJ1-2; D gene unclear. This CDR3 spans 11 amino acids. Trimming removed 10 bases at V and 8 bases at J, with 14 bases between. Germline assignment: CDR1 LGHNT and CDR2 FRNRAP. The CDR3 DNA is TGTGCTATGCCCCACTTGGTGGGCTACACCTTC. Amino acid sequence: CAMPHLVGYTF.

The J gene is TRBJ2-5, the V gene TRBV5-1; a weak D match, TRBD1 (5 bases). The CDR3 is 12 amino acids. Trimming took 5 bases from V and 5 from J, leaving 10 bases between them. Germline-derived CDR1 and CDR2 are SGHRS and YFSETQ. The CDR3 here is CASSEGAETQYF. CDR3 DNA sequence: TGCGCCAGCAGTGAAGGGGCGGAGACCCAGTACTTC.